These T cell receptor beta chains were read from a single sample in a study of cytomegalovirus exposure and HLA in healthy donors. Method: immunoSEQ multiplex PCR; TCRdb's copy keeps in-frame clones and lacks some. The sample records about 68,000 clones, approximately 80% being singletons. The sample taken for sequencing was PBMCs. The source of these receptors is a human donor in good health. The CDR3 runs from the conserved cysteine through the conserved F or W. A D gene is named only where the DNA matches it firmly.

TRBV1,-,TRBJ1-1,CTSSQDPRQGGYTEAFF
TRBV10-1,TRBD2,TRBJ2-2,CAVNNERGKVSTGELFF
TRBV5-6,TRBD1,TRBJ2-7,CTSSLLGQGYEQYF
TRBV11-2,-,TRBJ2-5,CASSLGQQETQYF
TRBV11-2,-,TRBJ1-3,CASSLAYEVRGWTGNTIYF
TRBV10-3,-,TRBJ1-1,CAISVLGVVGKKGTEAFF
TRBV2,-,TRBJ1-4,CASSEGGPPVGLFF
TRBV6-1,TRBD1,TRBJ1-2,CASSETGGYGYTF
TRBV15,TRBD1,TRBJ2-1,CATSRKQGGSYNEQFF
TRBV28,-,TRBJ2-7,CASSPRDTSGEQYF
TRBV28,-,TRBJ1-2,CASNIRGYGYTF
TRBV14,-,TRBJ2-7,CASSQVQGRPSSYEQYF
TRBV23-1,-,TRBJ1-5,CASSWRDHRNQPQHF
TRBV28,TRBD1,TRBJ1-2,CASSPLEGTGDHGYTF
TRBV15,-,TRBJ1-4,CATSRGTENEKLFF
TRBV5-6,TRBD2,TRBJ2-5,CASSLDGTSGAETQYF
TRBV30,-,TRBJ1-5,CAWSVLVAGNEPQHF
TRBV19,TRBD1,TRBJ1-2,CASRTTGGNGYTF
TRBV7-2,-,TRBJ1-6,CASSFRGRTISSYNSPLHF
TRBV19,TRBD1,TRBJ1-3,CASSVDREDTIYF
TRBV10-3,-,TRBJ2-7,CAISGWGENYEQYF
TRBV7-9,TRBD2,TRBJ2-1,CASSSPGGSYNEQFF
TRBV4-3,-,TRBJ2-7,CASSQGQGSYEQYF
TRBV18,-,TRBJ1-2,CASSPEPESVPHTF
TRBV6-6,TRBD1,TRBJ1-5,CASSPTGTGDGQPQHF
TRBV5-1,TRBD2,TRBJ2-5,CASSLGGGVTQETQYF
TRBV5-1,-,TRBJ2-3,CASSSAGTYTDTQYF
TRBV11-3,TRBD2,TRBJ2-7,CASSLTSGAYEQYF
TRBV6-1,-,TRBJ1-4,CASSEGTVGEKLFF
TRBV30,-,TRBJ2-3,CAWGAAGGTDTQYF
TRBV9,-,TRBJ2-2,CASSVRQDNTGELFF
TRBV7-2,TRBD1,TRBJ1-1,CASRRQGWSEAFF
TRBV15,TRBD1,TRBJ2-5,CATSISGTGSETQYF
TRBV5-4,TRBD2,TRBJ2-3,CASSSGLAGVSDTQYF
TRBV6-4,TRBD1,TRBJ1-2,CASRRTGSPDGYTF
TRBV2,-,TRBJ2-5,CASSDPLALFQETQYF
TRBV6-5,-,TRBJ2-3,CASSSLGTLNGDTQYF
TRBV6-4,TRBD1,TRBJ1-2,CASSYEQGAGGYTF
TRBV28,TRBD1,TRBJ2-5,CASSTGGTQYF
TRBV2,-,TRBJ1-6,CASSEAGHLNSPLHF
TRBV10-3,-,TRBJ1-2,CAISPGGSYGYTF
TRBV5-1,-,TRBJ1-1,CASSPEDSYAPEAFF
TRBV7-2,-,TRBJ2-7,CASSLAGTLEQYF
TRBV2,-,TRBJ2-2,CASSPRGRDTGELFF
TRBV29-1,TRBD1,TRBJ2-7,CSVGTDRAAFYEQYF
TRBV29-1,TRBD1,TRBJ1-1,CSVEGDRMTSTEAFF
TRBV2,TRBD2,TRBJ2-1,CASTSGGYNEQFF
TRBV28,-,TRBJ1-6,CASSPRGRAGNSPLHF
TRBV11-2,-,TRBJ2-3,CASSSGYLPDTQYF
TRBV4-2,TRBD2,TRBJ2-7,CASSQELAGHYEQYF
TRBV7-9,-,TRBJ1-2,CASSTGQLDGYTF
TRBV18,-,TRBJ1-2,CASSPQGEPGEGYTF
TRBV6-6,TRBD1,TRBJ2-3,CASSLSGQRTDTQYF
TRBV10-3,-,TRBJ2-1,CAADTSYNEQFF
TRBV5-4,TRBD1,TRBJ1-1,CASSLAGTANTEAFF
TRBV15,TRBD2,TRBJ2-2,CATSIPTTSGRDGELFF
TRBV5-6,-,TRBJ2-2,CASSLMARGGRSTGELFF
TRBV11-2,TRBD2,TRBJ2-3,CASSAGTSGTDTQYF
TRBV7-2,-,TRBJ2-7,CASSLSPGAYEQYF